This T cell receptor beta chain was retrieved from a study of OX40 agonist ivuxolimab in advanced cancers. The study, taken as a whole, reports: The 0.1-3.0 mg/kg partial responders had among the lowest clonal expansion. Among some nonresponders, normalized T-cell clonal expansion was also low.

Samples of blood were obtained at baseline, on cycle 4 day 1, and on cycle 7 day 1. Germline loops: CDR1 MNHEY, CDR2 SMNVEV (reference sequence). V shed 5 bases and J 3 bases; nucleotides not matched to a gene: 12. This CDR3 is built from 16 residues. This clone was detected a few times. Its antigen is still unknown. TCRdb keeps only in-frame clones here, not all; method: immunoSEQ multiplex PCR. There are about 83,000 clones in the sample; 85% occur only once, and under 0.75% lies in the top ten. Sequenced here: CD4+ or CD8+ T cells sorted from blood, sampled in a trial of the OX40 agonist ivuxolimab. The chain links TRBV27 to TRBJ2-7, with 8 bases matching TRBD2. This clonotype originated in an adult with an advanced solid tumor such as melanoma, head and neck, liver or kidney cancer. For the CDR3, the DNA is TGTGCCAGCAGTCTCTTTATGGGGACTAGTGGCTACGAGCAGTACTTC. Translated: CASSLFMGTSGYEQYF.